This is a list of T cell receptor beta chains from one sample in a study of shared clonotypes between healthy human individuals. Here immunoSEQ multiplex PCR was the method, and the copy in TCRdb shows in-frame clones only, minus some. The sample includes around 600,000 clones, approximately 95% of them seen just once. Material for sequencing was naive CD8+ T cells sorted from blood. Source of these receptors: a woman aged 30 to 39 in good health. The CDR3 runs from the conserved cysteine through the conserved F or W. Each record gives: V gene, J gene, clone size, D gene, CDR3 DNA, CDR3 protein. The D gene is left open where the match is weak. Not every row has a clone size; where given, it reads once, few, many or a size class.

v_call: TRBV27; j_call: TRBJ2-7; clone_size: .; d_call: TRBD1; cdr3_nt: TGTGCCAGCAGTTTATTGGTGGGACAGGGGCCTCATTACGAGCAGTACTTC; cdr3_aa: CASSLLVGQGPHYEQYF
v_call: TRBV5-6; j_call: TRBJ2-1; clone_size: .; d_call: TRBD2; cdr3_nt: TGTGCCAGCAGTAGGACTAGCGGGATGGAGCAGTTCTTC; cdr3_aa: CASSRTSGMEQFF
v_call: TRBV7-9; j_call: TRBJ2-5; clone_size: .; d_call: TRBD2; cdr3_nt: TGTGCCAGCAGTCCGGGGGGGACCCAGTACTTC; cdr3_aa: CASSPGGTQYF
v_call: TRBV4-1; j_call: TRBJ2-1; clone_size: .; d_call: TRBD2; cdr3_nt: TGCGCCAGCAGCCCCGTCCGAGCGGGAATCTACAATGAGCAGTTCTTC; cdr3_aa: CASSPVRAGIYNEQFF
v_call: TRBV19; j_call: TRBJ2-7; clone_size: .; d_call: .; cdr3_nt: TGTGCCAGTAGTACAGTACGGGACGGGCCCCCCTACGAGCAGTACTTC; cdr3_aa: CASSTVRDGPPYEQYF
v_call: TRBV5-6; j_call: TRBJ2-7; clone_size: .; d_call: .; cdr3_nt: TGTGCCAGCAGCTTAGATGGTTACGAGCAGTACTTC; cdr3_aa: CASSLDGYEQYF
v_call: TRBV28; j_call: TRBJ1-1; clone_size: once; d_call: TRBD1; cdr3_nt: TGTGCCAGCAGTTCCGGGACAGGGCGATTAGAAGCTTTCTTT; cdr3_aa: CASSSGTGRLEAFF
v_call: TRBV7-9; j_call: TRBJ1-3; clone_size: .; d_call: .; cdr3_nt: TGTGCCAGCAGCAGCCCCGGGGGATATGATGGAAACACCATATATTTT; cdr3_aa: CASSSPGGYDGNTIYF
v_call: TRBV5-6; j_call: TRBJ2-3; clone_size: .; d_call: TRBD1; cdr3_nt: TGTGCCAGCAGCTCTGGGACAGGGCCAGGCACGCAGTATTTT; cdr3_aa: CASSSGTGPGTQYF
v_call: TRBV19; j_call: TRBJ2-3; clone_size: .; d_call: .; cdr3_nt: TGTGCCAGTAGTATAGGGGGTAGCGCAACAGATACGCAGTATTTT; cdr3_aa: CASSIGGSATDTQYF
v_call: TRBV5-4; j_call: TRBJ1-1; clone_size: .; d_call: .; cdr3_nt: TGTGCCAGCAGCTTGGCCCGCCACTCGGGCACTGAAGCTTTCTTT; cdr3_aa: CASSLARHSGTEAFF
v_call: TRBV19; j_call: TRBJ2-1; clone_size: .; d_call: .; cdr3_nt: TGTGCCAGTAGTCCCCTAAACTATGATGATGAGCAGTTCTTC; cdr3_aa: CASSPLNYDDEQFF
v_call: TRBV5-1; j_call: TRBJ2-2; clone_size: .; d_call: TRBD2; cdr3_nt: TGCGCCAGCAGCGGAACTAGCGGGAGGGCCGACACCGGGGAGCTGTTTTTT; cdr3_aa: CASSGTSGRADTGELFF
v_call: TRBV27; j_call: TRBJ2-6; clone_size: .; d_call: .; cdr3_nt: TGTGCCAGCAGTCAGGTAGACGATACCTCTGGGGCCAACGTCCTGACTTTC; cdr3_aa: CASSQVDDTSGANVLTF
v_call: TRBV27; j_call: TRBJ2-1; clone_size: .; d_call: TRBD2; cdr3_nt: TGTGCCAGCAGTTTTTCGCCCAGCGGGAGTGGGGTCAATGAGCAGTTCTTC; cdr3_aa: CASSFSPSGSGVNEQFF
v_call: TRBV7-9; j_call: TRBJ1-1; clone_size: .; d_call: TRBD1; cdr3_nt: TGTGCCAGCAGCTTAAACCGACAGGGACTCAACAACACTGAAGCTTTCTTT; cdr3_aa: CASSLNRQGLNNTEAFF
v_call: TRBV28; j_call: TRBJ1-1; clone_size: .; d_call: .; cdr3_nt: TGTGCCAGCAGTGGGCTGGGGGTATGGGACACTGAAGCTTTCTTT; cdr3_aa: CASSGLGVWDTEAFF
v_call: TRBV5-1; j_call: TRBJ1-2; clone_size: .; d_call: TRBD1; cdr3_nt: TGCGCCAGCAGCGTAATACAGGGGGCGGATGGCTACACCTTC; cdr3_aa: CASSVIQGADGYTF
v_call: TRBV10-1; j_call: TRBJ1-5; clone_size: .; d_call: TRBD1; cdr3_nt: TGCGCCAGCGGGCGTTGGGACAGGGCGATTCAGCCCCAGCATTTT; cdr3_aa: CASGRWDRAIQPQHF
v_call: TRBV6-6; j_call: TRBJ2-7; clone_size: .; d_call: TRBD2; cdr3_nt: TGTGCCAGCACCGGCGGGACTAACGAATACGAGCAGTACTTC; cdr3_aa: CASTGGTNEYEQYF
v_call: TRBV9; j_call: TRBJ2-7; clone_size: .; d_call: TRBD2; cdr3_nt: TGTGCCAGCAGCATTAGCGGGATGTCCTACGAGCAGTACTTC; cdr3_aa: CASSISGMSYEQYF
v_call: TRBV4-1; j_call: TRBJ2-3; clone_size: once; d_call: .; cdr3_nt: TGCGCCAGCAGCCAAGATGGGATAGCGGTTACAGATACGCAGTATTTT; cdr3_aa: CASSQDGIAVTDTQYF